Listed below are T cell receptor beta chains from one sample, sequenced in a study of blood T cells in healthy people across ages. Each CDR3 protein is one row after TCRdb ran MiXCR on the 5' RACE reads. This sample has under 700,000 distinct CDR3 sequences, with 20% to 30% found just once. The sample also formed part of further work on T cells of mothers and their children.

The sequenced material came from blood. The receptor set was obtained from a boy younger than 18 in good health. Both conserved end residues are part of each CDR3. A D gene is named only where the DNA matches it firmly. The size field is filled for only some rows; it gives once, few, many or a size class.

- | TRBJ2-7 | TRBD2 | TRBV20-1 | TGCAGTGCTAGGAGACGACTAGCGGGTAGCGAGCAGTACTTC | CSARRRLAGSEQYF
- | TRBJ2-3 | TRBD2 | TRBV6-5 | TGTGCCAGCAGTTACGGGGCGGTCGCGGGAGAGACGCAGTATTTT | CASSYGAVAGETQYF
- | TRBJ2-7 | - | TRBV20-1 | TGCAGTGCTAGAGATCTGAACGAGCAGTACTTC | CSARDLNEQYF
- | TRBJ2-1 | - | TRBV29-1 | TGCAGCGGTACTAGTCTGGAGCAGTTCTTC | CSGTSLEQFF
- | TRBJ1-1 | - | TRBV7-3 | TGTGCCAGCAGCTTAATGATGGAAGGCACTGAAGCTTTCTTT | CASSLMMEGTEAFF
- | TRBJ1-2 | TRBD1 | TRBV6-2/TRBV6-3 | TGTGCCAGCAGTTATAGTGCGGGACAGTCATATGGCTACACCTTC | CASSYSAGQSYGYTF
- | TRBJ1-2 | - | TRBV7-3 | TGTGCCAGCGGCTTGGATCCGGGGGCGGCCTATGGCTACACCTTC | CASGLDPGAAYGYTF
- | TRBJ1-1 | - | TRBV19 | TGTGCCAGTGGAGGGGGAATGAACACTGAAGCTTTCTTT | CASGGGMNTEAFF
few | TRBJ1-4 | - | TRBV29-1 | TGCAGCGTTTTACCAGGCATTAGGGCTAATGAAAAACTGTTTTTT | CSVLPGIRANEKLFF
- | TRBJ2-7 | - | TRBV7-8 | TGTGCCAGCAGCTTAGTTGGAGGGCAGGCGAATAAGCAGTACTTC | CASSLVGGQANKQYF
- | TRBJ2-7 | - | TRBV7-2 | TGTGCCAGCAGCTTTCCCCAGCGGTCCTACGAGCAGTACTTC | CASSFPQRSYEQYF
- | TRBJ1-4 | TRBD1 | TRBV4-1 | TGCGCCAGCAGCCAACAGGGGGGGGAGGACGAAAAACTGTTTTTT | CASSQQGGEDEKLFF
few | TRBJ1-3 | - | TRBV20-1 | TGCAGTGCTAGATCTGGGACGGCGCACTCTGGAAACACCATATATTTT | CSARSGTAHSGNTIYF
many | TRBJ1-4 | - | TRBV9 | TGTGCCAGCAGCGTAGGGGGGAATGAAAAACTGTTTTTT | CASSVGGNEKLFF
few | TRBJ2-7 | - | TRBV7-2 | TGTGCCAGCAGCTTAGGGGCGGACCCCGACTTC | CASSLGADPDF
- | TRBJ2-1 | TRBD1 | TRBV7-2 | TGTGCCAGCAGTTCGACAGGGGGCTACTACAATGAGCAGTTCTTC | CASSSTGGYYNEQFF
few | TRBJ2-1 | TRBD2 | TRBV7-2 | TGTGCCAGCAGCTCCAGCGGGACGGAAAATTACAATGAGCAGTTCTTC | CASSSSGTENYNEQFF
many | TRBJ2-4 | TRBD1 | TRBV27 | TGTGCCAGCAGTTTGGTGGGACAGGGAAAAAACATTCAGTACTTC | CASSLVGQGKNIQYF
few | TRBJ2-7 | TRBD1 | TRBV20-1 | TGCAGTGCTAGACAACCGGACAGGGAGTCCTACGAGCAGTACTTC | CSARQPDRESYEQYF
once | TRBJ2-7 | - | TRBV9 | TGTGCCAGCAGCGTAGGTATGGGGGCAATTGAGCAGTACTTC | CASSVGMGAIEQYF
- | TRBJ2-2 | - | TRBV5-1 | TGCGCCATCAGCTTGGATGGAGGGGGCACCGGGGAGCTGTTTTTT | CAISLDGGGTGELFF
few | TRBJ2-5 | TRBD1 | TRBV20-1 | TGCAGTGCTAGGACCGGACAGGACTTCCAAGAGACCCAGTACTTC | CSARTGQDFQETQYF
- | TRBJ2-7 | - | TRBV6-2/TRBV6-3 | TGTGCCAGCAGTTACTTCAGCTCCTACGAGCAGTACTTC | CASSYFSSYEQYF
- | TRBJ2-5 | TRBD1 | TRBV14 | TGTGCCAGCAGCCCGTGGACAGGGACGGAGGAGACCCAGTACTTC | CASSPWTGTEETQYF
many | TRBJ2-5 | TRBD1 | TRBV5-5 | TGTGCCAGCAGCCTACAGGGGGCACAAGAGACCCAGTACTTC | CASSLQGAQETQYF
few | TRBJ2-7 | TRBD2 | TRBV2 | TGTGCCAGCAGTGAAAGACTAGCGGGGACGCCCACCTACGAGCAGTACTTC | CASSERLAGTPTYEQYF
- | TRBJ2-1 | TRBD1 | TRBV12-3/TRBV12-4 | TGTGCCAGCAGTTTACTCCGGACAGGGCTAATCCGGCCCGACCAAAACAATGAGCAGTTCTTC | CASSLLRTGLIRPDQNNEQFF
few | TRBJ2-1 | TRBD2 | TRBV12-3/TRBV12-4 | TGTGCCAGCAGTACCGGACTAGCGGGACCTCACAATGAGCAGTTCTTC | CASSTGLAGPHNEQFF
few | TRBJ1-6 | - | TRBV20-1 | TGCAGTGCTAGAGATCGATTCAACCCGGGGTATTCCGATAATTCACCCCTCCACTTT | CSARDRFNPGYSDNSPLHF
many | TRBJ2-5 | - | TRBV28 | TGTGCCAGCAGTTCACACAGGGATCGGCAAGAGACCCAGTACTTC | CASSSHRDRQETQYF
few | TRBJ2-1 | - | TRBV2 | TGTGCCAGCAGGGCCCTTAAGAGCTCCTACAATGAGCAGTTCTTC | CASRALKSSYNEQFF
few | TRBJ1-2 | TRBD1 | TRBV7-9 | TGTGCCAGCAGCTCAACGGAAGGCCGTCAGGGGGTATATGGCTACACCTTC | CASSSTEGRQGVYGYTF
- | TRBJ2-2 | TRBD1 | TRBV5-4 | TGTGCCAGCAGCCCAGGACAGGACCACGGGGAGCTGTTTTTT | CASSPGQDHGELFF
- | TRBJ2-1 | - | TRBV7-9 | TGTGCCAGCTTTGAAGTAGCCCGGAATGAGCAGTTCTTC | CASFEVARNEQFF
- | TRBJ2-5 | TRBD1 | TRBV28 | TGTGCCAGCCGGGGCAGGGGGCAAGAGACCCAGTACTTC | CASRGRGQETQYF
- | TRBJ2-1 | TRBD2 | TRBV24-1 | TGTGCCACCAGTGACTACTCGGCTGGGCTAGCGGGGGTAAAAAGCTCCTACAATGAGCAGTTCTTC | CATSDYSAGLAGVKSSYNEQFF
many | TRBJ1-2 | TRBD1 | TRBV6-2/TRBV6-3 | TGTGCCAGCAGTTACGAACCCGGGACAGGGTACGGCTACACCTTC | CASSYEPGTGYGYTF
- | TRBJ2-7 | - | TRBV4-3 | TGCGCCAGCAGCCAAGATCTCAACTACGAGCAGTACTTC | CASSQDLNYEQYF
- | TRBJ2-7 | - | TRBV20-1 | TGCAGTGCACTGCTTGGGGGCACCCCCTATAACGAGCAGTACTTC | CSALLGGTPYNEQYF
few | TRBJ2-1 | TRBD2 | TRBV4-1 | TGCGCCAGCAGCCAAGATGGGGACTATTACAATGAGCAGTTCTTC | CASSQDGDYYNEQFF
- | TRBJ1-3 | - | TRBV15 | TGTGCCACACGGACCGGTGGAAACACCATATTTTTT | CATRTGGNTIFF
few | TRBJ2-1 | TRBD2 | TRBV6-5 | TGTGCCAGCAGTTACGGCAGGCTAGGTGGGAGGGCAGGCAATGAGCAGTTCTTC | CASSYGRLGGRAGNEQFF
- | TRBJ2-5 | - | TRBV11-2 | TGTGCCAGCAGCTTAGGCGGGGTGGGGGAGCAGTACTTC | CASSLGGVGEQYF
few | TRBJ1-3 | TRBD1 | TRBV4-3 | TGCGCCAGCAGCCAATCCGGGACAGCGCCTGGAAACACCATATATTTT | CASSQSGTAPGNTIYF
few | TRBJ2-5 | - | TRBV2 | TGTGCCAGCAGTGAGCGTGTCAGGGCGACAAAAGAGACCCAGTACTTC | CASSERVRATKETQYF
- | TRBJ1-3 | - | TRBV29-1 | TGCAGCGCCTGGGGTCGAGGGGACTCTGGAAACACCATATATTTT | CSAWGRGDSGNTIYF
once | TRBJ2-1 | TRBD2 | TRBV12-5 | TGTGCTAGTGGTTTGCCCTTTCCCCCGACTAGCGGGAGGAGCTCCTACAATGAGCAGTTCTTC | CASGLPFPPTSGRSSYNEQFF
- | TRBJ2-7 | - | TRBV12-3/TRBV12-4 | TGTGCCAGCAGTGCAACCCTCGGAGGAGGGGGGGCTGGATACTACGAGCAGTACTTC | CASSATLGGGGAGYYEQYF
few | TRBJ2-7 | - | TRBV7-2 | TGTGCCAGCAGCTCCCTCCCTACACGCGAGCAGTACTTC | CASSSLPTREQYF
- | TRBJ2-7 | TRBD2 | TRBV4-2 | TGTGCCAGCAGCCAACGAGGAGGGAGGGAGTACGAGCAGTACTTC | CASSQRGGREYEQYF
- | TRBJ1-4 | - | TRBV28 | TGTGCCAGCACCGGTGACGAAACTAATGAAAAACTGTTTTTT | CASTGDETNEKLFF
- | TRBJ2-5 | - | TRBV28 | TGTGCCAGCAGTAAGGACTTGGGCAGCTCAGAGACCCAGTACTTC | CASSKDLGSSETQYF
few | TRBJ2-1 | TRBD2 | TRBV20-1 | TGCAGTGCTGCTAGCGGGAGATACAATGAGCGGTTCTTC | CSAASGRYNERFF
- | TRBJ1-2 | - | TRBV7-2 | TGTGCCAGCAGCTTACGCGCAGGGTCGTTGGGCTATGGCTACACCTTC | CASSLRAGSLGYGYTF
- | TRBJ2-3 | TRBD2 | TRBV6-1 | TGTGCCAGCAGTGAAGAGGGGCTAGCGGGGGGCGGCGGTACAGATACGCAGTATTTT | CASSEEGLAGGGGTDTQYF
few | TRBJ2-1 | - | TRBV12-3/TRBV12-4 | TGTGCCAGCAGACCGACAGCAAACAATGAGCAGTTCTTC | CASRPTANNEQFF